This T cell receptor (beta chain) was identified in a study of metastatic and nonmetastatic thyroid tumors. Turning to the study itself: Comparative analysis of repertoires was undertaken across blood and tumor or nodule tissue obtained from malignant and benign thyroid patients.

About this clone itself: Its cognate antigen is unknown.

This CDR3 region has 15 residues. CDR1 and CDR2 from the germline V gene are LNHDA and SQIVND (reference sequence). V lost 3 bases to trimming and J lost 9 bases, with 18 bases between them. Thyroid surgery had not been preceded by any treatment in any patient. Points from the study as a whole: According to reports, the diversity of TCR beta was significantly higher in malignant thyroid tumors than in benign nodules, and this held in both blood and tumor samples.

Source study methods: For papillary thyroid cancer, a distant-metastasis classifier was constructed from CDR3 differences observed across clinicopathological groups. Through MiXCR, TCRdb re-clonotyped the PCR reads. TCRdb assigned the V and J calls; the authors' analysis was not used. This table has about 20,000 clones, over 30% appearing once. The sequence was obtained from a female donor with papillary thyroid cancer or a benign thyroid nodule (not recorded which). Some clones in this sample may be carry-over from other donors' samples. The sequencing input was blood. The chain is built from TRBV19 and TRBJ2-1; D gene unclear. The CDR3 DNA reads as TGTGCCAGTAGTATCAGTGCCCACCTCGTCACTGAGCAGTTCTTC. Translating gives CASSISAHLVTEQFF.